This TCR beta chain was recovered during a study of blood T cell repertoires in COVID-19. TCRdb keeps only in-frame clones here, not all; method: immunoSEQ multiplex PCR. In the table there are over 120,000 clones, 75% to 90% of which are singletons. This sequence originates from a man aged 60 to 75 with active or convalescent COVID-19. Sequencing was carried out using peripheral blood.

The CDR3 DNA is TGTGCCAGCAGCCAATCAAGGGGGTCCACTGAGCAGTTCTTC. Translating gives CASSQSRGSTEQFF. The chain has TRBV3-1 (or the pseudogene TRBV3-2) and TRBJ2-1, with TRBD1 as a possible D gene (6 bases). V shed 2 bases and J shed 9 bases, with 14 bases lying between them. CDR3 size: 14 residues. CDR1 LGHDT and CDR2 YNNKEL come from the germline V gene (reference sequence).